This is a list of T cell receptor beta chains from one sample in a study of CD8+CD57+ T cells in acquired aplastic anemia. Using its own MiXCR run on the reads, TCRdb lists one record per CDR3 protein. Counted here are 150,000 to 200,000 distinct CDR3 sequences, 64% occurring once; the ten biggest clones make up around 46%. Sequencing used sorted CD4+, CD8+, or CD8+CD57+ T cells (not recorded which) from PBMCs. These receptors came from a human donor with severe aplastic anemia or a healthy control (not recorded which). CDR3s include the opening cysteine and the closing phenylalanine or tryptophan. The order of the fields is CDR3 DNA, CDR3 protein, D gene, J gene, clone size, V gene. A D gene is named only where the DNA matches it firmly. Size is omitted from some rows. Given values are once, few, many or a class for expanded clones.

cdr3_nt: TGTGCCAGTAGTATAGGTAGTTACAGGGAACATAATGGCTACACCTTC; cdr3_aa: CASSIGSYREHNGYTF; d_call: -; j_call: TRBJ1-2; clone_size: -; v_call: TRBV19
cdr3_nt: TGTGCCAGTAGTCCCCGGACAGGGGGCGCAGTCCATGAGCAGTTCTTC; cdr3_aa: CASSPRTGGAVHEQFF; d_call: TRBD1; j_call: TRBJ2-1; clone_size: -; v_call: TRBV19
cdr3_nt: TGCGCCAGCAGCCCCAAGATGGGTGGCTACACCTTC; cdr3_aa: CASSPKMGGYTF; d_call: -; j_call: TRBJ1-2; clone_size: -; v_call: TRBV10-2
cdr3_nt: TGTGCCAGCAGCGGGGACAGGTCCTACGAGCAGTACTTC; cdr3_aa: CASSGDRSYEQYF; d_call: TRBD1; j_call: TRBJ2-7; clone_size: few; v_call: TRBV9
cdr3_nt: TGTGCCAGCAGGTCAACAGTCCTCATCCGTACAGATACGCAGTATTTT; cdr3_aa: CASRSTVLIRTDTQYF; d_call: -; j_call: TRBJ2-3; clone_size: -; v_call: TRBV2
cdr3_nt: TGTGCCAGCAGTTTAAGCAGGGGATATCAGCCCCAGCATTTT; cdr3_aa: CASSLSRGYQPQHF; d_call: -; j_call: TRBJ1-5; clone_size: -; v_call: TRBV28
cdr3_nt: TGTGCCATTAGAGAGAATGGCTACACCTTC; cdr3_aa: CAIRENGYTF; d_call: -; j_call: TRBJ1-2; clone_size: many; v_call: TRBV2
cdr3_nt: TGTGCCACCAGTGCCGCCGACAGTGGCGCTGAAGCTTTCTTT; cdr3_aa: CATSAADSGAEAFF; d_call: -; j_call: TRBJ1-1; clone_size: -; v_call: TRBV24-1
cdr3_nt: TGTGCCAGCAGCCGGACAGGGAGGAACACTGAAGCTTTCTTT; cdr3_aa: CASSRTGRNTEAFF; d_call: TRBD1; j_call: TRBJ1-1; clone_size: -; v_call: TRBV6-5
cdr3_nt: TGTGCCAGCAGCTTAGTAGCGACTAGCGGGACAGATACGCAGTATTTT; cdr3_aa: CASSLVATSGTDTQYF; d_call: TRBD2; j_call: TRBJ2-3; clone_size: -; v_call: TRBV7-2
cdr3_nt: TGCAGCGTTGTAACGTATGGCAACAATGAGCAGTTCTTC; cdr3_aa: CSVVTYGNNEQFF; d_call: -; j_call: TRBJ2-1; clone_size: -; v_call: TRBV29-1
cdr3_nt: TGCAGTGCTAGAGAGACTAGCGGGGGTTACAATGAGCAGTTCTTC; cdr3_aa: CSARETSGGYNEQFF; d_call: TRBD2; j_call: TRBJ2-1; clone_size: -; v_call: TRBV20-1
cdr3_nt: TGTGCCAGCAGCTTAGGGACTAGAGGGCCGAAGGGTACGCAGTATTTT; cdr3_aa: CASSLGTRGPKGTQYF; d_call: TRBD2; j_call: TRBJ2-3; clone_size: -; v_call: TRBV7-9
cdr3_nt: TGTGCCAGCAGTATCTTACAGGGGGAGGGTAATTCACCCCTCCACTTT; cdr3_aa: CASSILQGEGNSPLHF; d_call: TRBD1; j_call: TRBJ1-6; clone_size: -; v_call: TRBV25-1
cdr3_nt: TGCAGCGTTGAGTTTTTGGACGGTTTCTTT; cdr3_aa: CSVEFLDGFF; d_call: -; j_call: TRBJ1-1; clone_size: -; v_call: TRBV29-1
cdr3_nt: TGTGCCAGTTCTAACAGTCTTACCTCTGCCTATGGCTACACCTTC; cdr3_aa: CASSNSLTSAYGYTF; d_call: -; j_call: TRBJ1-2; clone_size: few; v_call: TRBV19
cdr3_nt: TGTGCCAGCAGCTTAGTTGAGGACCACGGGGAGCAGTTCTTC; cdr3_aa: CASSLVEDHGEQFF; d_call: -; j_call: TRBJ2-1; clone_size: -; v_call: TRBV7-9
cdr3_nt: TGTGCCAGCAGTTACTCGGGGACCGTCGCCTACGAGCAGTACTTC; cdr3_aa: CASSYSGTVAYEQYF; d_call: -; j_call: TRBJ2-7; clone_size: many; v_call: TRBV6-6
cdr3_nt: TGTGCCAGCAGTTTAGCGGGCCTGGAAGAGACCCAGTACTTC; cdr3_aa: CASSLAGLEETQYF; d_call: TRBD2; j_call: TRBJ2-5; clone_size: many; v_call: TRBV6-1
cdr3_nt: TGTGCCAGCAGCCCCCGGGACAGGGCGTACGAGCAGTACTTC; cdr3_aa: CASSPRDRAYEQYF; d_call: -; j_call: TRBJ2-7; clone_size: -; v_call: TRBV12-1
cdr3_nt: TGTGCCAGCAGTCCTCCCGGGACCTACACCGGGGAGCTGTTTTTT; cdr3_aa: CASSPPGTYTGELFF; d_call: -; j_call: TRBJ2-2; clone_size: many; v_call: TRBV27
cdr3_nt: TGTGCCAGCAGCGTTGCCGGGACAGGGTACGACGAGCAGTACTTC; cdr3_aa: CASSVAGTGYDEQYF; d_call: TRBD1; j_call: TRBJ2-7; clone_size: -; v_call: TRBV9
cdr3_nt: TGCGCCAGCAGCTTGGGAGGGGATGAGCAGTTCTTC; cdr3_aa: CASSLGGDEQFF; d_call: -; j_call: TRBJ2-1; clone_size: many; v_call: TRBV5-1
cdr3_nt: TGCAGTGCTAGGGACCGGGACAGGGGCTATGGCTACACCTTC; cdr3_aa: CSARDRDRGYGYTF; d_call: TRBD1; j_call: TRBJ1-2; clone_size: once; v_call: TRBV20-1